Sequencing of this T cell receptor beta chain was carried out in a study of T cell responses to AZD1222 COVID-19 vaccine (TCRdb year 2021). About the investigation overall: A total of around 240 trial participants underwent TCR sequencing, of whom around 200 received two doses of AZD1222 and about 26 received two doses of the MenACWY control vaccine. Trial participants were enrolled by age into subgroups of 18-55, 56-69 and 70-plus years, and roughly 150, 30 and 60 TCR-sequenced participants, respectively, were included in these subgroups. What the research found in general, with its limitations: Participants were mostly white British, with more females than males. The authors suggested clonal diversity may have been underestimated. Spike-specific TCR breadth and depth rose significantly after two AZD1222 doses compared with day 0 and with MenACWY recipients. Conclusions about previously exposed vaccinees are limited, since just six or seven AZD1222 recipients were seropositive for SARS-CoV-2 at baseline. Because no day 14 peak-response samples were available, repertoires were characterized only after the peak T cell response. In the small 56-69-year group, the increase in depth fell short of significance, most likely because of low power. The whole spike protein was spanned by vaccine-associated CD4 TCRs, and dominant responses were seen in regions 160-218 and 743-854. Reportedly, close to half of the unique spike-specific TCRs recognized epitopes lying outside the regions that are mutated in the B.1.351 and B.1.1.7 variants.

The time point tag for this specimen amounts to: about 28 days (+/-7) after the second vaccine dose. Because spike-specific TCR depth and breadth did not differ between the two schedules, AZD1222 recipients who got a second dose at roughly 4 weeks were pooled with those who got a second dose at roughly 12 weeks. Vaccinee samples came from UK trials COV001 and COV002, including a single-blind randomized controlled phase 2/3 trial of AZD1222 (ChAdOx1 nCoV-19) in healthy adults. Trial participant PBMC samples were collected at day 0 and day 28 after the second dose for TCRbeta chain sequencing. The CDR3 regions of human TCRbeta chains were analyzed by immunosequencing. As for the authors' bioinformatics: Repertoire TCRs were matched against a reference library of SARS-CoV-2-specific TCRs generated with the MIRA antigen-specificity platform. Breadth meant the fraction of unique TCRs that were SARS-CoV-2-associated, whereas depth meant the fraction of total T cells that were SARS-CoV-2-associated. Each spike-specific TCR was assigned to its reactive spike region and to a CD4 or CD8 class using the MIRA data. Log10-transformed breadth and depth values were compared by one-way ANOVA with Sidak's multiple comparisons tests. TCRdb took over this immuneACCESS table, retaining in-frame rearrangements with V and J assigned. Such tables are incomplete; in checked studies, under half of the missing clones stem from an unresolved V gene, and the remainder is unexplained. D and trimming were read from the DNA, whereas the V and J calls and clone size are those reported in that table. Here the sample has 140,000 to 150,000 clones; around 92% occur a single time. The top ten clones comprise less than 3.5% of the sample.

From its cysteine to its phenylalanine, the CDR3 spans 13 amino acids. The DNA shown is the 39-base CDR3, in frame from base 1. Via the germline V gene, CDR1 is LGHNA and CDR2 YSLEER. Trimming at the junction amounts to 0 bases on V and 5 bases on J, and the germline ends lie 4 bases apart. As for this clone: No antigen is known for it. No much larger clone exists at a distance of one base, and base qualities are not known.

The source is an adult who received the AZD1222 COVID-19 vaccine. This specimen was peripheral blood, taken 28 days after the second AZD1222 dose. The chain employs TRBV4-3 and TRBJ2-2, with no confidently assigned D gene. The CDR3 protein is CASSQDETGELFF. The sequenced DNA is TGCGCCAGCAGCCAAGATGAAACCGGGGAGCTGTTTTTT.